The 22 T cell receptor beta chains given below trace back to one sample, sequenced in a study of shared clonotypes between healthy human individuals. Data came from immunoSEQ multiplex PCR; TCRdb stores just in-frame clones and leaves some out. The data contain about 2 million clones, about 95% of them singletons. The sequencing input was naive CD4+ T cells sorted from blood. Subset indicated: CD45RA+ positively selected. These receptors came from a man younger than 35 in good health.

The chain couples TRBV9 to TRBJ1-5; possibly TRBD1 for D (5 bases). Germline lookup yields CDR1 SGDLS and CDR2 YYNGEE. V dropped 0 bases and J dropped 6 bases, with 13 bases sitting between them. There are 15 residues in the CDR3. The CDR3 here is CASSVAGDPFQPQHF. The CDR3 DNA reads as TGTGCCAGCAGCGTAGCCGGGGACCCCTTTCAGCCCCAGCATTTT.

This rearrangement joins TRBV29-1 to TRBJ2-3, with TRBD2 matching over 7 bases. V was pared by 1 base and J by 5 bases, with 3 bases of the junction left unmatched. The CDR3 runs 13 residues. Germline V CDR1 and CDR2: SQVTM, ANQGSEA. CDR3 sequence reads: CSVEGASGDTQYF. The CDR3 DNA reads TGCAGCGTTGAAGGGGCTAGCGGAGATACGCAGTATTTT.

V usage is TRBV10-3 and J usage is TRBJ1-2, with 7 bases matching TRBD1. The CDR3 extends over 14 amino acids. The V and J ends lost 6 bases and 3 bases, in that order; junction bases with no gene match: 7. CDR1 and CDR2 (germline): ENHRY, SYGVKD. DNA for the CDR3: TGTGCCATCAGGGTGACAGGGCCCTACTATGGCTACACCTTC. As protein: CAIRVTGPYYGYTF.

The chain has TRBV29-1 and TRBJ2-7, with TRBD1 as a possible D gene (6 bases). The CDR3 runs 13 residues. Germline V lookup: CDR1 SQVTM, CDR2 ANQGSEA. The V end lost 7 bases, the J end lost 7 bases, and 20 bases lay between the germline ends. The CDR3 DNA is TGCAGCGCCGGATCATGGACAGCCGGGGAGCAGTACTTC. As protein: CSAGSWTAGEQYF.

V and J are TRBV6-1 and TRBJ1-2, with 7 positions matching TRBD1. Germline V CDR1 and CDR2: MNHNS, SASEGT. CDR3 length: 16 amino acids. V lost 0 bases and J lost 2; bases outside the gene matches: 6. CDR3 bases: TGTGCCAGCAGTGAAGCAGGACAGGTGAAGAACTATGGCTACACCTTC. This sequence encodes CASSEAGQVKNYGYTF.

V usage is TRBV9 and J usage is TRBJ1-4; 8 bases line up with TRBD1. The CDR3 contains 16 residues. Germline CDR1 SGDLS, CDR2 YYNGEE. The V segment lost 3 bases and the J segment 7 bases; nucleotides outside the gene matches: 11. The CDR3 nucleotides are TGTGCCAGCAGCGCCGCCGTTGGGACAGGAGGTGAAAAACTGTTTTTT. Residues: CASSAAVGTGGEKLFF.

A word on this clone: The sample carries other DNA sequences with the same CDR3. The chain links TRBV7-9 to TRBJ1-6; maybe TRBD1 (6 bases). The CDR3 totals 15 residues. V lost 1 base, J lost 7 bases, and 11 bases lay in between. CDR1 and CDR2 (germline): SEHNR, FQNEAQ (reference sequence). The CDR3 DNA follows: TGTGCCAGCAGCTTAGACAGGGTGGGCAATTCACCCCTCCACTTT. It yields the protein CASSLDRVGNSPLHF.

CDR3 DNA sequence: TGCGCCAGCAGCTTCAGCGGGACCTCACAAGAGACCCAGTACTTC. This translates into CASSFSGTSQETQYF. The V and J genes are TRBV5-1 and TRBJ2-5; the match to TRBD2 covers 7 bases. CDR1 and CDR2 from the germline V gene are SGHRS and YFSETQ. V dropped 2 bases and J dropped 2; count of bases not matched to a gene: 6. This CDR3 has 15 residues.

As to this clone: Other nucleotide sequences from this sample produce the same CDR3. The genes are TRBV9 and TRBJ2-7; D unresolved. The V end was cut by 4 bases, the J end by 6 bases, with 14 bases between. The CDR3 consists of 13 residues. Per germline, CDR1 SGDLS and CDR2 YYNGEE. The CDR3 loop is CASSPPGLGEQYF. As DNA, the CDR3 is TGTGCCAGCAGCCCGCCGGGCCTGGGCGAGCAGTACTTC.

CDR3 DNA: TGTGCCTGGAGTGTGGACGCTAGCACTGAAGCTTTCTTT. Residues: CAWSVDASTEAFF. This chain joins TRBV30 and TRBJ1-1, with D unresolved. The V and J ends lost 0 bases and 4 bases respectively, with 9 bases between them. In germline, CDR1 is GTSNPN, CDR2 SVGIG (reference sequence). The CDR3 sequence is 13 residues long.

This clone was seen once. The rearrangement uses TRBV19 and TRBJ2-7; a weak D match, TRBD2 (6 bases). This CDR3 comprises 14 residues. Trimming cost V 9 bases and J 0 bases, with 15 bases left between them. CDR1 is LNHDA, CDR2 SQIVND, per germline (reference sequence). In nucleotides, the CDR3 is TGTGCCAGCAAGCTCAGGGACTCCTCCTACGAGCAGTACTTC. The encoded protein is CASKLRDSSYEQYF.

This sequence joins TRBV7-9 and TRBJ1-1, with D perhaps matching TRBD1 (5 bases). CDR1 and CDR2 (germline): SEHNR, FQNEAQ (reference sequence). Trimming shortened V by 0 bases and J by 6 bases, and 17 bases separated the two germline ends. The CDR3 contains 16 residues. CDR3 sequence: CASSLALTQGTAEAFF. Written as DNA, the CDR3 is TGTGCCAGCAGCTTAGCCTTGACGCAGGGAACGGCTGAAGCTTTCTTT.

The J gene is TRBJ1-3, the V gene TRBV5-1; D is possibly TRBD1 (5 bases). The CDR3 loop spans 16 amino acids. Trimming pared 4 bases from V and 4 bases from J, leaving 18 bases between. The germline V gene has CDR1 SGHRS and CDR2 YFSETQ. In DNA, the CDR3 is TGCGCCAGCAGCAGAAAGGGGAATGATCAAGGAAACACCATATATTTT. It specifies CASSRKGNDQGNTIYF.

This chain joins TRBV30 and TRBJ2-1; TRBD1 is a possible D gene (5 bases). The V and J ends lost 3 bases and 6 bases respectively, with 15 bases between them. Germline V gene sequence: CDR1 GTSNPN, CDR2 SVGIG (reference sequence). This CDR3 contains 14 residues. The CDR3 sequence: CAWRGTHRSNEQFF. The CDR3 nucleotides are TGTGCCTGGAGGGGTACTCACAGGAGCAATGAGCAGTTCTTC.

The rearrangement uses TRBV10-1 and TRBJ1-1; no clear D gene. Germline CDR1 WNHNN, CDR2 SYGVQD (reference sequence). The CDR3 totals 13 residues. V was cut by 4 bases and J by 0 bases, with 6 bases left in between. Here the CDR3 reads CASSVSMNTEAFF. For the CDR3, the DNA is TGCGCCAGCAGTGTGTCCATGAACACTGAAGCTTTCTTT.

V usage is TRBV6-6 and J usage is TRBJ2-7; D is unclear. Germline loops: CDR1 MNHNY, CDR2 SVGAGI (reference sequence). V gave up 7 bases and J gave up 0 bases, with 13 bases separating them. The length of the CDR3 is 14 residues. In nucleotides, the CDR3 is TGTGCCAGCACCCCCCGCTTCAGCTCCTACGAGCAGTACTTC. Protein product: CASTPRFSSYEQYF.

This chain uses TRBV28 with TRBJ2-2; D unresolved. The CDR3 contains 11 residues. Per the germline V gene, CDR1 is MDHEN and CDR2 is SYDVKM. The V gene lost 4 bases and the J gene lost 13 bases, with 10 bases spanning the gap. This chain's CDR3 is CASSSAQRLFF. DNA for the CDR3: TGTGCCAGCAGTTCTGCTCAGCGGCTGTTTTTT.

This chain's CDR3 is CASSPTPTYTYEQYF. For the CDR3, the DNA is TGCGCCAGCAGCCCCACCCCGACGTATACCTACGAGCAGTACTTC. This sequence joins TRBV4-1 and TRBJ2-7; D gene uncertain. The germline V gene has CDR1 MGHRA and CDR2 YSYEKL. CDR3 length equals 15 residues. Trimming pared 4 bases from V and 2 bases from J, leaving 15 bases between.

The rearrangement joins TRBV6-1 to TRBJ1-6; unclear D gene. Looked up from germline, CDR1 is MNHNS and CDR2 is SASEGT. This CDR3 has 14 amino acids. Trimming took 2 bases from V and 6 from J, leaving 8 bases between them. CDR3 amino acids: CASSEIESNSPLHF. The CDR3 DNA reads as TGTGCCAGCAGTGAAATTGAGTCTAATTCACCCCTCCACTTT.

V gene TRBV6-6 combines with J gene TRBJ2-7; D possibly corresponds to TRBD2 (5 bases). The CDR3 consists of 11 residues. Trimming left V 7 bases short and J 8 bases short, with 12 bases between. CDR1 is MNHNY, CDR2 SVGAGI, per germline (reference sequence). CDR3 protein: CASTSRVKQYF. Here the CDR3 DNA reads TGTGCCAGCACGTCGAGGGTCAAGCAGTACTTC.

Comment on this clone: The identical CDR3 is also encoded by other nucleotide sequences in the sample. V is TRBV5-1 and J is TRBJ2-3, with 7 bases aligning to TRBD1. The CDR3 covers 15 residues. J gave up 1 base and V 2 bases, and 4 bases lay outside the gene matches. Germline CDR1 and CDR2: SGHRS and YFSETQ. Here the CDR3 reads CASSLGGRGTDTQYF. The CDR3 DNA reads TGCGCCAGCAGCTTAGGGGGCCGGGGCACAGATACGCAGTATTTT.

Regarding this clone: Distinct nucleotide sequences in the sample also encode this CDR3. The genes are TRBV6-1 and TRBJ1-1; D unresolved. V lost 5 bases, J lost 5 bases, and 9 bases lay in between. The CDR3 has 12 amino acids. In germline, CDR1 is MNHNS, CDR2 SASEGT. CDR3 sequence (DNA): TGTGCCAGCAGTAATCCGGGGACTGAAGCTTTCTTT. Its protein product is CASSNPGTEAFF.